Included here is one T cell receptor (beta chain) sequence, with context. TCRdb's table, derived via immunoSEQ multiplex PCR, lists solely in-frame clones and lacks some. The sample yields 8,500 to 14,000 clones, around 86% seen once. Germline V lookup: CDR1 MDHEN, CDR2 SYDVKM. The CDR3 length is 13 residues. The V end lost 7 bases, the J end lost 2 bases, and 9 bases lay between the germline ends. Noted treatment: preoperative locoregional IRX-2 cytokine immunotherapy. This phase Ib study tested locoregional IRX-2 cytokine immunotherapy given before surgery. This specimen comes from a study of preoperative IRX-2 immunotherapy in early breast cancer.

The gene calls are TRBV28 and TRBJ1-5; possible D gene TRBD1, 6 bases. The sequencing here drew on lymph node tissue, taken before IRX-2 immunotherapy. The TCR originated in a human donor with breast cancer. As DNA, the CDR3 is TGTGCCAGCATAAGACAGGGCAATCAGCCCCAGCATTTT. It is translated as CASIRQGNQPQHF.